The source of this TCR beta chain is a study of T cells in Graves' hyperthyroidism and ophthalmopathy. The study enrolled patients aged 18 to 65 with newly diagnosed hyperthyroidism of under 2 months' duration. CDR3 length: 15 residues. Trimming removed 6 bases from V and 5 bases from J, with 23 bases in between. Germline loops: CDR1 DFQATT, CDR2 SNEGSKA (reference sequence). What was amplified from RNA transcripts were TCR beta CDR3 regions. RT-PCR in the first round (using the HTBI primer set) targeted the TCR CDR3. Using its own MiXCR run on the multiplex PCR reads, TCRdb lists one record per CDR3 protein. Of 300,000 to 400,000 distinct CDR3 sequences in the sample, 21% were seen once.

Material for sequencing was blood. This TCR came from a woman between 50 and 59 years old with Graves' hyperthyroidism. V is TRBV20-1 and J is TRBJ2-7; the D call may be TRBD1 or TRBD2 (5 bases each). CDR3 region: CSATEPGPAINEQYF. The CDR3 nucleotides are TGCAGTGCCACCGAACCGGGACCAGCGATCAACGAGCAGTACTTC.